This T cell receptor beta chain stems from a study of identical twins. Comments on this clonotype: What it binds is unknown.

General study points: Analyses based on zero insertions could be partly confounded by invariant MAIT and iNKT cells. Cord blood beta clonotypes that were abundant carried fewer insertions, and memory repertoires showed no such trend. Modeled out-of-frame TCR alpha sharing in monozygotic twins fell below observed levels.

Everyone who donated was a healthy Caucasian. MiXCR, run by TCRdb on the 5' RACE reads, gives a single entry per CDR3 protein. The data show around 960,000 distinct CDR3 sequences, about 12% seen once. The sample was also linked to a second study, of yellow fever vaccine responses in identical twins.

The sample was PBMCs. The sequence came from a woman aged 18-30 years in good health.

CDR3 in amino acids: CASSDGRDRGYF. DNA of the CDR3: TGCGCCAGCAGTGATGGCCGGGACAGGGGTTACTTC. The chain recombines TRBV5-1 with TRBJ2-4; 10 nucleotides line up with TRBD1. The CDR3 is 12 amino acids. Germline CDR1 reads SGHRS; CDR2 reads YFSETQ. Losses at the gene ends were 5 bases for V and 16 bases for J; bases not matched to a gene: 9. The variable domain in full, completed from reference TRBV5-1 and TRBJ2-4, reads KAGVTQTPRYLIKTRGQQVTLSCSPISGHRSVSWYQQTPGQGLQFLFEYFSETQRNKGNFPGRFSGRQFSNSRSEMNVSTLELGDSALYLCASSDGRDRGYFGAGTRLSVL.